This T cell receptor beta chain was identified during a study of CD8 T cells in Susac syndrome (dated by TCRdb to the late 2010s). The study in broad terms: Among the sequenced Susac syndrome patients, five or six had clinically active disease and roughly 8 were in clinical remission. Susac syndrome patients were therapy-naive, on corticosteroids (some also receiving IVIg), or on IVIg alone at blood withdrawal. Whether CD8+ T cell activation and differentiation in Susac syndrome was antigen driven was tested using repertoire sequencing. The clonality of the CD8+ T cell repertoire was compared across approximately twelve healthy donors, roughly 14 Susac syndrome patients and under 18 multiple sclerosis patients.

Details on this clonotype: Its antigen is still unknown. One base away there is no much larger clone; base qualities are not given.

CDR1 SGHRS and CDR2 YFSETQ are derived from the germline V gene. Spanning cysteine to phenylalanine, the CDR3 consists of 16 amino acids. The DNA shown is the 48-base CDR3, in frame from base 1. V gives up 0 bases and J gives up 2 bases, and the segment between their germline ends measures 11 bases. RNA was extracted using the RNeasy kit, and about 0.45 to 1 microgram was reverse transcribed with random hexamers. The immunoSEQ multiplex PCR assay, covering 54 Vbeta and 13 Jbeta segments, was used to amplify TCR beta CDR3 regions. Bias from PCR amplification was corrected by using a synthetic template baseline for primer optimization and for computational correction. For the original study's pipeline: Reads were annotated to V, D and J genes according to IMGT and were analyzed with immunoSEQ Analyzer, with only productive sequences retained. Clonality was computed as one minus Shannon entropy normalized by log2 of the number of productive unique sequences. For each patient and control, public and private clones were evaluated among the 100 most prevalent clones. Clones were defined as Susac-specific when absent from the healthy and MS cohorts, from about 1,100 published viral clones and from other ImmuneACCESS disease sequences. The public reads were run again by TCRdb, first through fastp at Q25 and then through MiXCR, and only productive beta chains were kept. Rows merge per CDR3 protein into single entries with the most common DNA and genes. These V and J calls derive from TCRdb rather than the authors' analysis. The sample yields some 130,000 distinct CDR3 sequences; over 90% were counted once. Approximately 0.17% of the sample lies in the top ten.

High-throughput TCR beta sequencing profiled peripheral blood CD8+ and CD4+ T cells from healthy donors, Susac syndrome patients and multiple sclerosis patients. The Susac syndrome patients fulfilled recently defined diagnostic criteria for definite or probable disease. CD8+ TEMRA cells were enriched by FACS, while bulk CD8+ and CD4+ T cells were purified by magnetic negative isolation. Blood was drawn into EDTA tubes, processed within 24 hours, and PBMCs were isolated by density gradient centrifugation. PBMCs intended for TCR sequencing were cryopreserved in liquid nitrogen and were subsequently thawed in a 37 degrees C water bath. A purity of at least 90% was achieved for sorted or isolated CD4+, CD8+ and CD8+ TEMRA cells. What the authors observed across the whole study: The number of individuals in the TCR sequencing and HLA analysis was acknowledged as relatively small. Susac syndrome CD8+ repertoires showed clonal expansion, highest in CD8+ TEMRA cells and greater in clinically active than remitting patients. Looking at Susac-specific public clones, the researchers identified some 16 in the total CD8+ repertoire and a few in the CD8+ TEMRA repertoire.

Sequenced input: CD8+ T cells from PBMCs. The chain joins TRBV5-1 to TRBJ1-4; the D gene cannot be resolved reliably. This receptor was taken from a human donor with Susac syndrome. The sequenced DNA: TGCGCCAGCAGCTTGGATCTGATGTCGACTAATGAAAAACTGTTTTTT. The encoded protein is CASSLDLMSTNEKLFF. When the CDR3 is completed using the reference TRBV5-1 and TRBJ1-4 genes on either side, the full variable domain is KAGVTQTPRYLIKTRGQQVTLSCSPISGHRSVSWYQQTPGQGLQFLFEYFSETQRNKGNFPGRFSGRQFSNSRSEMNVSTLELGDSALYLCASSLDLMSTNEKLFFGSGTQLSVL.